The present T cell receptor beta chain was sequenced within a study of blood T cell repertoires in COVID-19. For the study at large: From the United States, Italy and Spain came samples of acute and convalescent COVID-19.

The CDR3 consists of 15 residues. V was clipped by 6 bases and J by 7 bases; unmatched bases: 11. Germline V gene data show CDR1 as MGHDK and CDR2 as SYGVNS. Cohort 3 donors were reported recovered after two negative PCRs, clearance, or symptom resolution. TCRdb keeps only in-frame clones here, not all; method: immunoSEQ multiplex PCR. Of 180,000 or so clones listed, over 75% are singletons. The TCR comes from a man aged 50 to 60 who had recovered from COVID-19. The sequencing sample was made of PBMCs or T cells enriched from blood (not recorded which). This chain links TRBV25-1 with TRBJ1-4; 7 bases are a match to TRBD1. The CDR3 loop is CASSEWETGSEKLFF. The CDR3 coding sequence is TGTGCCAGCAGCGAGTGGGAGACAGGGAGTGAAAAACTGTTTTTT.